The present entry profiles one TCR beta chain with its context. The CDR3 is 19 residues long. J gave up 5 bases and V 4 bases, and 22 bases lay outside the gene matches. The germline V gene has CDR1 SGHRS and CDR2 YFSETQ. This sample was included in a study of T cell clones after liver transplantation. Produced via immunoSEQ multiplex PCR; TCRdb's table is partial and in-frame only. This sample yields tens of thousands of clones, of which 90% are seen a single time; less than 3.5% belongs to the top ten. This chain links TRBV5-1 with TRBJ2-7; TRBD1 agrees at 9 bases. The sample here was CD4+ T cells from blood, taken before liver transplant. This receptor was obtained from a human donor who received a liver transplant. The CDR3 here is CASSPIQGQGSSKYHEQYF. CDR3 DNA sequence: TGCGCCAGCAGCCCCATCCAGGGACAGGGTTCATCTAAGTACCACGAGCAGTACTTC.